The 3 T cell receptor beta chains below all came from one sample that was sequenced in a study of blood T cell repertoires in COVID-19 (dated by TCRdb to 2020 to 2022). To prepare the library, the immunoSEQ multiplex PCR assay was applied. As stored in TCRdb, this immuneACCESS dataset retains in-frame rearrangements with V and J assigned. A fraction of the clones does not appear; measured against another copy, unresolved V genes explain less than half of the discrepancy, and the remainder lacks a known reason. In this sample the table shows over 130,000 clones, about 87% of which occur a single time. In total, the top ten clones hold about 28% of the sample. Sequences were obtained from peripheral blood. The receptors stem from a human donor in a cohort sampled during active COVID-19.

J is TRBJ2-7 and V is TRBV11-2; 9 positions match TRBD1. CDR1 is SGHAT and CDR2 is FQNNGV in the germline V gene. Unmatched junction bases numbered 4, after V lost 1 base and J lost 6 bases. This CDR3 comprises 14 residues. The CDR3 DNA is TGTGCCAGCAGCTTAGGGGACAGGGTTGGCGAGCAGTACTTC. As protein: CASSLGDRVGEQYF.

The genes are TRBV6-5 and TRBJ1-2; a possible D gene is TRBD1 (5 bases). V lost 10 bases and J 1 base, leaving 13 bases between the germline ends. Germline CDR1 and CDR2: MNHEY and SVGAGI. The CDR3 loop spans 13 amino acids. CDR3 DNA: TGTGCCACCCCGGACACCTATAACTATGGCTACACCTTC. The encoded protein is CATPDTYNYGYTF.

The chain combines TRBV9 with TRBJ2-2; possible D gene TRBD1, 6 bases. The V and J ends lost 4 bases and 6 bases respectively, with 19 bases between them. Germline CDR1 is SGDLS and CDR2 is YYNGEE. The CDR3 sequence is 16 residues long. CDR3: CASSLPGLEGAGELFF. The CDR3 nucleotides read TGTGCCAGCAGCCTCCCCGGGCTTGAGGGGGCCGGGGAGCTGTTTTTT.